The rows below give T cell receptor beta chains drawn from one sample of a study of CD8 T cells in ankylosing spondylitis. TCRdb re-called the 5' RACE reads with MiXCR, one entry per CDR3 protein. Of approximately 250,000 distinct CDR3 sequences listed, roughly 32% are singletons. The sequenced sample was blood, either unsorted or a sorted T cell fraction (not recorded which). These TCRs come from a male donor with ankylosing spondylitis or in good health (not recorded which). CDR3s include the opening cysteine and the closing phenylalanine or tryptophan. The order of the fields is J gene, CDR3 length, V gene, clone size, D gene, CDR3 protein, CDR3 DNA. The D gene is left open where the match is weak. Clone size is not always given. Where it is, it says once, few, many or a class for expanded clones.

TRBJ2-1,18,TRBV29-1,NA,TRBD2,CSVGSPGGTAPKRDEQFF,TGCAGCGTTGGGTCTCCCGGGGGGACCGCACCTAAGAGGGATGAGCAGTTCTTC
TRBJ2-3,16,TRBV29-1,few,NA,CSASNGGQWGTDTQYF,TGCAGCGCCTCCAACGGGGGTCAGTGGGGCACAGATACGCAGTATTTT
TRBJ2-3,15,TRBV5-4,NA,NA,CASSLGGVSTDTQYF,TGTGCCAGCAGCTTAGGCGGGGTGAGCACAGATACGCAGTATTTT
TRBJ2-7,12,TRBV20-1,few,NA,CSARDGVYEQYF,TGCAGTGCTAGAGATGGGGTCTACGAGCAGTACTTC
TRBJ1-5,20,TRBV12-3/TRBV12-4,few,TRBD1,CASSSDAGTGEGEGNQPQHF,TGTGCCAGCAGTTCTGATGCCGGGACAGGGGAGGGTGAGGGCAATCAGCCCCAGCATTTT
TRBJ1-1,13,TRBV12-3/TRBV12-4,few,NA,CASKLVINTEAFF,TGTGCCAGCAAATTGGTGATAAACACTGAAGCTTTCTTT
TRBJ1-1,13,TRBV20-1,NA,NA,CSARAVLNTEAFF,TGCAGTGCTAGAGCGGTCCTTAACACTGAAGCTTTCTTT
TRBJ2-5,12,TRBV5-6,many,NA,CASSLYGSTQYF,TGTGCCAGCAGCTTGTACGGTTCGACCCAGTACTTC
TRBJ1-4,11,TRBV12-3/TRBV12-4,NA,NA,CASSFGRKLFF,TGTGCCAGCAGTTTCGGCAGAAAACTGTTTTTT
TRBJ2-3,14,TRBV5-1,few,TRBD2,CASSREGGTDTQYF,TGCGCCAGCAGCCGGGAGGGGGGCACAGATACGCAGTATTTT
TRBJ1-4,15,TRBV5-1,NA,NA,CASSLAGRGGEKLFF,TGCGCCAGCAGCTTGGCGGGCAGGGGTGGAGAAAAACTGTTTTTT
TRBJ1-6,14,TRBV20-1,few,TRBD1,CSARKDRDESPLHF,TGCAGTGCTAGGAAGGACAGGGATGAATCACCCCTCCACTTT
TRBJ2-7,16,TRBV6-5,NA,NA,CASSYSRDFSSYEQYF,TGTGCCAGCAGTTACTCTAGGGACTTCAGCTCCTACGAGCAGTACTTC
TRBJ2-3,13,TRBV20-1,NA,NA,CSAWGPAGDTQYF,TGCAGTGCTTGGGGGCCGGCGGGAGATACGCAGTATTTT
TRBJ2-2,13,TRBV12-3/TRBV12-4,NA,TRBD1,CAWTGAGAGELFF,TGTGCCTGGACAGGGGCCGGGGCCGGGGAGCTGTTTTTT
TRBJ2-3,13,TRBV20-1,NA,NA,CSARQPTGPGQYF,TGCAGTGCTAGACAACCGACGGGACCTGGGCAGTATTTT
TRBJ2-7,15,TRBV20-1,NA,TRBD1,CSARDPKTGNYEQYF,TGCAGTGCTAGAGATCCTAAGACAGGGAACTACGAGCAGTACTTC
TRBJ2-4,16,TRBV20-1,NA,NA,CSAPLGSGLAKNIQYF,TGCAGTGCTCCCCTCGGGAGCGGGCTAGCCAAAAACATTCAGTACTTC
TRBJ2-5,13,TRBV10-3,few,NA,CAISARLQETQYF,TGTGCCATCAGTGCGCGACTGCAAGAGACCCAGTACTTC
TRBJ1-5,16,TRBV20-1,many,TRBD1,CSARVFDRGLSQPQHF,TGCAGTGCTAGAGTCTTTGACAGGGGGCTTAGTCAGCCCCAGCATTTT
TRBJ2-6,15,TRBV20-1,NA,NA,CSARDARSGANVLTF,TGCAGTGCTAGAGATGCCCGCTCTGGGGCCAACGTCCTGACTTTC
TRBJ2-3,16,TRBV12-3/TRBV12-4,NA,TRBD2,CASSSIAGATTDTQYF,TGTGCCAGCAGTAGCATAGCGGGGGCGACGACAGATACGCAGTATTTT
TRBJ2-7,15,TRBV20-1,NA,TRBD1,CSVRQGGTGVHEQYF,TGCAGTGTCCGGCAGGGGGGGACAGGGGTTCACGAGCAGTACTTC
TRBJ2-5,16,TRBV3-1,NA,TRBD2,CASSHAQRGPVETQYF,TGTGCCAGCAGCCACGCCCAGCGGGGTCCCGTAGAGACCCAGTACTTC
TRBJ2-1,16,TRBV20-1,NA,TRBD2,CSARTSGGFSYNEQFF,TGCAGTGCACGTACTAGCGGGGGATTCTCCTACAATGAGCAGTTCTTC
TRBJ2-2,15,TRBV7-2,NA,NA,CASTPVAQVPGELFF,TGTGCCAGCACCCCCGTAGCGCAGGTTCCCGGGGAGCTGTTTTTT
TRBJ2-1,16,TRBV5-1,few,TRBD2,CASSSIRTSGGNEQFF,TGCGCCAGCAGCTCAATCAGGACTAGCGGGGGTAATGAGCAGTTCTTC
TRBJ2-1,11,TRBV12-3/TRBV12-4,NA,NA,CASSPGQEQFF,TGTGCCAGCAGCCCAGGACAAGAGCAGTTCTTC
TRBJ2-5,12,TRBV4-1,few,NA,CASRGGPETQYF,TGCGCCAGCAGGGGGGGCCCTGAGACCCAGTACTTC
TRBJ1-6,18,TRBV3-1,NA,NA,CASSQGFEVRWDNSPLHF,TGTGCCAGCAGCCAAGGATTTGAGGTCCGGTGGGACAATTCACCCCTCCACTTT
TRBJ2-3,14,TRBV12-3/TRBV12-4,NA,TRBD1,CASSRTTPGQGRYF,TGTGCCAGCAGTCGGACAACCCCGGGACAGGGGAGGTATTTT
TRBJ2-1,12,TRBV6-1,NA,NA,CASSVPWDEQFF,TGTGCCAGCAGTGTCCCGTGGGATGAGCAGTTCTTC
TRBJ1-1,15,TRBV6-5,few,NA,CASSYSFYGGTEAFF,TGTGCCAGCAGTTACTCTTTTTACGGGGGGACTGAAGCTTTCTTT
TRBJ2-7,11,TRBV6-2/TRBV6-3,few,NA,CASSDAREQYF,TGTGCCAGCAGTGACGCCAGGGAGCAGTACTTC
TRBJ2-1,16,TRBV3-1,few,NA,CASSRSPSILYNEQFF,TGTGCCAGCAGCCGCAGTCCGTCGATACTCTACAATGAGCAGTTCTTC
TRBJ2-3,15,TRBV20-1,few,NA,CSARGGRGSTDTQYF,TGCAGTGCTAGAGGCGGGCGGGGCAGCACAGATACGCAGTATTTT
TRBJ2-1,12,TRBV12-3/TRBV12-4,NA,TRBD2,CASSSGGGEQFF,TGTGCCAGCAGTTCCGGCGGGGGTGAGCAGTTCTTC
TRBJ2-3,15,TRBV7-6,NA,TRBD2,CASSPGGSSTDTQYF,TGTGCCAGCAGCCCGGGGGGATCTAGCACAGATACGCAGTATTTT
TRBJ2-5,13,TRBV12-3/TRBV12-4,NA,NA,CASSSDIGETQYF,TGTGCCAGCAGCTCAGACATTGGAGAGACCCAGTACTTC
TRBJ2-1,11,TRBV20-1,NA,NA,CSAHPRGEQFF,TGCAGTGCTCATCCCAGGGGGGAACAGTTCTTC